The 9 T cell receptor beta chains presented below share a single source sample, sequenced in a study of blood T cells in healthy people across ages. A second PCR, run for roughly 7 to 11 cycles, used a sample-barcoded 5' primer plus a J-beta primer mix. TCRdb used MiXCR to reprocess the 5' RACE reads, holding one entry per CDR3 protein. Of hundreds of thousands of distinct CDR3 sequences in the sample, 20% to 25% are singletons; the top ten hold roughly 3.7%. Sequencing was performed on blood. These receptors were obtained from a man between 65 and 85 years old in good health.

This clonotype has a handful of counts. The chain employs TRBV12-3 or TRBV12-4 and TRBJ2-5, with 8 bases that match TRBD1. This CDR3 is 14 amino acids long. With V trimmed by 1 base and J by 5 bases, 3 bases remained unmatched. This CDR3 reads CASSLGDRRETQYF. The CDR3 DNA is TGTGCCAGCAGTTTAGGGGACAGGAGGGAGACCCAGTACTTC.

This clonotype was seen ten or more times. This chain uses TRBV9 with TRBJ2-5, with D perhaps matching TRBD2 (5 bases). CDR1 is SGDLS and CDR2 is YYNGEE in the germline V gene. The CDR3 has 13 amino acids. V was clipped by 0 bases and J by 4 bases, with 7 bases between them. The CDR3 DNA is TGTGCCAGCAGCGTAGGTGGAGGAGAGACCCAGTACTTC. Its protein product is CASSVGGGETQYF.

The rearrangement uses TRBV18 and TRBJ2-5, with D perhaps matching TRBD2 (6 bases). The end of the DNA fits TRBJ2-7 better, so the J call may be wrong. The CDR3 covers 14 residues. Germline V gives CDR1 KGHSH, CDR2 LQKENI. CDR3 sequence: CASSPSEGSYEQYF. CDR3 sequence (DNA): TGTGCCAGCTCACCATCGGAGGGTTCCTACGAGCAGTACTTC.

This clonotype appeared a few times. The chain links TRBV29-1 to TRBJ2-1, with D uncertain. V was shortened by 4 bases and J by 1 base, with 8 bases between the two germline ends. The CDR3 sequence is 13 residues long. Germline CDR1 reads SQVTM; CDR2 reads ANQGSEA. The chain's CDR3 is CSVGPESYNEQFF. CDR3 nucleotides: TGCAGCGTTGGTCCCGAATCCTACAATGAGCAGTTCTTC.

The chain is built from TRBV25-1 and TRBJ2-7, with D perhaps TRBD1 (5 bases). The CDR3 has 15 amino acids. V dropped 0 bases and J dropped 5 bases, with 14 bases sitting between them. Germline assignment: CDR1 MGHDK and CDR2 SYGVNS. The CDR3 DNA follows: TGTGCCAGCAGTGAATACACAGGAACCCCTGACGAGCAGTACTTC. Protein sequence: CASSEYTGTPDEQYF.

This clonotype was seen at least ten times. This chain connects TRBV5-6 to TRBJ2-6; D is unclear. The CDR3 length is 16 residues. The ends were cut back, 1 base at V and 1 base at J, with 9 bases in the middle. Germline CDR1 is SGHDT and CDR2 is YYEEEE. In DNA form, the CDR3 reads TGTGCCAGCAGCTTGATTGTTCGGTCTGGGGCCAACGTCCTGACTTTC. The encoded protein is CASSLIVRSGANVLTF.

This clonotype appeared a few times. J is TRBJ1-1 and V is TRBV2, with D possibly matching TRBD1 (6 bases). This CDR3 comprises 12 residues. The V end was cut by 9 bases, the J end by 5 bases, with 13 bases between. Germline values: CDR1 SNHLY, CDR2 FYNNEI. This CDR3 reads CASRQGWTEAFF. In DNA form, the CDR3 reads TGTGCCAGTCGTCAGGGGTGGACTGAAGCTTTCTTT.

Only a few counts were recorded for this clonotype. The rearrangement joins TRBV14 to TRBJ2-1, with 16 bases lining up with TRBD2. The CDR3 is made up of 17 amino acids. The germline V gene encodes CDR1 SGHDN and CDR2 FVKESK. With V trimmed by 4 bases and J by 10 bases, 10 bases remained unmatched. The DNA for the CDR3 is TGTGCCAGCAGCCGCGGGACTAGCGGGAGGGCCCTCGAGGAGCAGTTCTTC. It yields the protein CASSRGTSGRALEEQFF.

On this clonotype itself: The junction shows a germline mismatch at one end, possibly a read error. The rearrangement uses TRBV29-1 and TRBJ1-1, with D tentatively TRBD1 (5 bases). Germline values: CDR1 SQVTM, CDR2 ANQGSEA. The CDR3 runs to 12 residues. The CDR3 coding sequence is TGCAGCGCCCAATCAGGGAGCACTGAAGCTTCCTTT. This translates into CSAQSGSTEASF.